This TCR beta chain was profiled in a study of blood T cells in healthy people across ages. Study-level information: Capturing about one barcoded beta molecule per two T cells was achieved by template switching.

It was ten milliliters of peripheral blood that were drawn from each donor. This CDR3 spans 16 amino acids. Germline values: CDR1 LGHNA, CDR2 YSLEER. The ends were cut back, 0 bases at V and 3 bases at J, with 12 bases in the middle. Details on this clonotype: The target antigen is unknown.

General study points: Observed TCR beta diversity showed a strong correlation with the percentage of naive T cells as measured by flow cytometry.

Then a second PCR, running about 6 to 12 cycles, was carried out with a sample-barcoded 5' primer and a J-beta primer mix. All samples yielded 3 million or more CDR3-containing paired-end reads. A single record per CDR3 protein comes from TCRdb applying MiXCR to the 5' RACE reads. This table has some 700,000 distinct CDR3 sequences, roughly 41% appearing once. This receptor was obtained from a woman aged 60-75 years in good health. Sequenced: blood. This chain uses TRBV4-3 with TRBJ2-1, with D possibly being TRBD2 (5 bases). DNA of the CDR3: TGCGCCAGCAGCCAAGATACCCAGCGGAGCTACAATGAGCAGTTCTTC. It specifies CASSQDTQRSYNEQFF.